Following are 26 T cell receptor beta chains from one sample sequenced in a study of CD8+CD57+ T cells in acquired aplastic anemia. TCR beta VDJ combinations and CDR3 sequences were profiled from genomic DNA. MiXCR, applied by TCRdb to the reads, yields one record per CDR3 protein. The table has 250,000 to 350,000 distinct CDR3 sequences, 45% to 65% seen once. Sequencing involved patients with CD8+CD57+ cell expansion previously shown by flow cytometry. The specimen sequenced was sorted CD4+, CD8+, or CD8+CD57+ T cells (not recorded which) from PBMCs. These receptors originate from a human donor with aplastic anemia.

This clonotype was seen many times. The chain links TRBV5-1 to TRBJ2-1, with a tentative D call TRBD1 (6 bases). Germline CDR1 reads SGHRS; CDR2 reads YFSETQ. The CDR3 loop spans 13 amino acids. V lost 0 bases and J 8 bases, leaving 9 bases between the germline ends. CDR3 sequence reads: CASSLAPGDEQFF. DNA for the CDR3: TGCGCCAGCAGCTTGGCCCCAGGGGATGAGCAGTTCTTC.

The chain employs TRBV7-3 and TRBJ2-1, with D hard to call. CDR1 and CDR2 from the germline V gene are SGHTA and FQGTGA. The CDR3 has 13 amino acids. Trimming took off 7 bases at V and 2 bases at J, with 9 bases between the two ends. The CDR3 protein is CASTQYPYNEQFF. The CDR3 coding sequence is TGTGCCAGCACCCAATATCCCTACAATGAGCAGTTCTTC.

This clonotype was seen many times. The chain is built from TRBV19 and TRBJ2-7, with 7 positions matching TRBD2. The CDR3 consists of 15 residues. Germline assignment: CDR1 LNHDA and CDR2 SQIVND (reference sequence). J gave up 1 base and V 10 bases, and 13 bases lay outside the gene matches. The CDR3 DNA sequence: TGTGCCACCGGAAGGGAGGCTAGCGGTTCCTACGAGCAGTACTTC. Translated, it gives CATGREASGSYEQYF. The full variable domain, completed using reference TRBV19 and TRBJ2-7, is DGGITQSPKYLFRKEGQNVTLSCEQNLNHDAMYWYRQDPGQGLRLIYYSQIVNDFQKGDIAEGYSVSREKKESFPLTVTSAQKNPTAFYLCATGREASGSYEQYFGPGTRLTVT.

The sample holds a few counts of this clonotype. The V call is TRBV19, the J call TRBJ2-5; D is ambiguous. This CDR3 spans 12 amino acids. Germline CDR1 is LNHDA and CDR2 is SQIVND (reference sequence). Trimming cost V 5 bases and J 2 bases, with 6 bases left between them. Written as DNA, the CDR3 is TGTGCCAGTAGTGCCGATCAAGAGACCCAGTACTTC. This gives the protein CASSADQETQYF.

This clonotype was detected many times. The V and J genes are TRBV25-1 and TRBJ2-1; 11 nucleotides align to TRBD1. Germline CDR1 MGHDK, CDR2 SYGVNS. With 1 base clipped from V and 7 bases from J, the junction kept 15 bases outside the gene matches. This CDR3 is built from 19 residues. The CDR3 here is CASSEFGQGATWLRNEQFF. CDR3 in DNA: TGTGCCAGCAGTGAATTTGGACAGGGGGCGACGTGGTTAAGGAATGAGCAGTTCTTC. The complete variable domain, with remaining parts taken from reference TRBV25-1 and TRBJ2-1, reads EADIYQTPRYLVIGTGKKITLECSQTMGHDKMYWYQQDPGMELHLIHYSYGVNSTEKGDLSSESTVSRIRTEHFPLTLESARPSHTSQYLCASSEFGQGATWLRNEQFFGPGTRLTVL.

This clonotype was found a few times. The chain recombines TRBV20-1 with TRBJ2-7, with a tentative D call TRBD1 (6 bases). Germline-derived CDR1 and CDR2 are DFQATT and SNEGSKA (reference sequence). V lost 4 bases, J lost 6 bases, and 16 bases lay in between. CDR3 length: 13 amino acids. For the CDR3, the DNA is TGCAGTGCTAACAGACAGGCTTCCGGCGAGCAGTACTTC. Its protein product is CSANRQASGEQYF.

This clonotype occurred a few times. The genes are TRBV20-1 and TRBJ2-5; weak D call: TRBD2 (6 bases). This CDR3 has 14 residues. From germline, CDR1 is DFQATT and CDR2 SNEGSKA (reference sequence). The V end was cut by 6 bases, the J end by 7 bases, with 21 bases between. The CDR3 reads CSASPHGGGGTQYF. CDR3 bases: TGCAGTGCCTCCCCTCACGGGGGAGGTGGGACCCAGTACTTC.

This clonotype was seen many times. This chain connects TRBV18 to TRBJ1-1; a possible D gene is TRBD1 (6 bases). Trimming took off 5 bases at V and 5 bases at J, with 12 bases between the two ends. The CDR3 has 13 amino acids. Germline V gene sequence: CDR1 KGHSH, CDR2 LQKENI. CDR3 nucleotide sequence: TGTGCCAGCTCATCTACAGGGTTAACTGAAGCTTTCTTT. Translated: CASSSTGLTEAFF.

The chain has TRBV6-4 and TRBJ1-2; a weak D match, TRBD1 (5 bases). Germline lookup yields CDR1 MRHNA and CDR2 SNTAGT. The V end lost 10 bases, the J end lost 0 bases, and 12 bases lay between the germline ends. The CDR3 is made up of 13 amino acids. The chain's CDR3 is CAINGGANYGYTF. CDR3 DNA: TGTGCCATCAATGGGGGTGCTAACTATGGCTACACCTTC.

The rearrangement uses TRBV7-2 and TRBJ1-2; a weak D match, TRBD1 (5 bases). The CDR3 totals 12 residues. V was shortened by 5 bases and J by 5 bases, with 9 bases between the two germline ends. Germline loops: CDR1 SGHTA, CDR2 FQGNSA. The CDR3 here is CASSAQVYGYTF. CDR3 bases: TGTGCCAGCAGCGCACAGGTATATGGCTACACCTTC.

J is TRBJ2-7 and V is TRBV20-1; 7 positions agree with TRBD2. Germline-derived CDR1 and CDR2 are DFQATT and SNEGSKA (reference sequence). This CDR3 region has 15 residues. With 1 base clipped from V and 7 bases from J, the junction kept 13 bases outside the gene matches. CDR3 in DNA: TGCAGTGCTAGAGCCATGGCGGCGGGGGAGAGTGAGCAGTACTTC. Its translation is CSARAMAAGESEQYF.

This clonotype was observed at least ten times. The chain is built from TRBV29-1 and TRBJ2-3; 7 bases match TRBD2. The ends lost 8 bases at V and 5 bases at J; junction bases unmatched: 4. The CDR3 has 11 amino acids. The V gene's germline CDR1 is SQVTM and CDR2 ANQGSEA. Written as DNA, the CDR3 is TGCAGCCTGGGGAGGGGAGATACGCAGTATTTT. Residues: CSLGRGDTQYF.

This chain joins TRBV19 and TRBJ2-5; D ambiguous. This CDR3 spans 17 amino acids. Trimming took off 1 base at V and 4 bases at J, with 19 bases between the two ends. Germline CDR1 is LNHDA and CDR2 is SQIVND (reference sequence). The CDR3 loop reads CASSIGQRNLWRETQYF. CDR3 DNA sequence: TGTGCCAGTAGTATAGGTCAAAGAAACTTGTGGCGAGAGACCCAGTACTTC.

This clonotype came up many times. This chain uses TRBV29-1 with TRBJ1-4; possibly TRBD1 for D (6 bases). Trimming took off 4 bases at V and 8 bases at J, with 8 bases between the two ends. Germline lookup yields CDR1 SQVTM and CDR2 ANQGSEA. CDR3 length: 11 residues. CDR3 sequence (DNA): TGCAGCGTTGTGGACAGAGAAAAACTGTTTTTT. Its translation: CSVVDREKLFF.

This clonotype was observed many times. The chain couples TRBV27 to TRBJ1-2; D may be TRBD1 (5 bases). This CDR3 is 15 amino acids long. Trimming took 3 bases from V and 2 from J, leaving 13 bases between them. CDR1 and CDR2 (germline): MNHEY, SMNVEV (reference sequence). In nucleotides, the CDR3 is TGTGCCAGCAGTTTTCATGGCAGGGAGAACTATGGCTACACCTTC. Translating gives CASSFHGRENYGYTF.

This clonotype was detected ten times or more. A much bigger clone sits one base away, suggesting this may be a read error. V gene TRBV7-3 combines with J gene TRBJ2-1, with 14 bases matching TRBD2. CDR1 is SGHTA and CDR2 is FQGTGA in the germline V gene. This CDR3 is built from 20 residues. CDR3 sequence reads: CTSSLKGLAGGGVNYNEQFF. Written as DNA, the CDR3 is TGTACCAGCAGCTTAAAAGGACTAGCGGGAGGAGGGGTGAACTACAATGAGCAGTTCTTC.

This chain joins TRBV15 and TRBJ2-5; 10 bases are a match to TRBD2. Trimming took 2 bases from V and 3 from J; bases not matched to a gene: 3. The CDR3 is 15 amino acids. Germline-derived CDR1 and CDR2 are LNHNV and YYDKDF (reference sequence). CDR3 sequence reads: CATSRRTSGKETQYF. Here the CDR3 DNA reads TGTGCCACCAGCAGACGGACTAGCGGTAAAGAGACCCAGTACTTC. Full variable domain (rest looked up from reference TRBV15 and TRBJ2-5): DAMVIQNPRYQVTQFGKPVTLSCSQTLNHNVMYWYQQKSSQAPKLLFHYYDKDFNNEADTPDNFQSRRPNTSFCFLDIRSPGLGDTAMYLCATSRRTSGKETQYFGPGTRLLVL.

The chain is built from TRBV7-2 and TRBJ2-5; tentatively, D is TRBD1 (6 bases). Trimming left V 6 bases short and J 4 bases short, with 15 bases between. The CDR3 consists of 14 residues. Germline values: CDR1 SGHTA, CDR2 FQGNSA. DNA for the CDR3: TGTGCCAGCAGGAACAGGGTTGGAATAGAGACCCAGTACTTC. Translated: CASRNRVGIETQYF.

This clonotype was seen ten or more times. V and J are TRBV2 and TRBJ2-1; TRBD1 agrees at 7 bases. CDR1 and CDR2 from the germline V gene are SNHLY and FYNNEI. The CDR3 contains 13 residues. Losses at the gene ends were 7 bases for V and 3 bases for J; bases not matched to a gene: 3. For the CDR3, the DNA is TGTGCCAGCAAGGGGACAGTCTACAATGAGCAGTTCTTC. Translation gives CASKGTVYNEQFF.

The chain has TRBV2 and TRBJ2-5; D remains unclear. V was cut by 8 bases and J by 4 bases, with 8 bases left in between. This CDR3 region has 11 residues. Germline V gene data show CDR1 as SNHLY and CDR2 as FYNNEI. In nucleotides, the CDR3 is TGTGCCAGCGGGTACTCAGAGACCCAGTACTTC. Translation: CASGYSETQYF.

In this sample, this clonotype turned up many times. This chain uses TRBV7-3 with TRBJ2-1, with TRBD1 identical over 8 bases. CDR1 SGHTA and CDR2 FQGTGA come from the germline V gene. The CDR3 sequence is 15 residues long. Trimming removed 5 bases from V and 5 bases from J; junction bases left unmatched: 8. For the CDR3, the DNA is TGTGCCAGCAGCCCCCAGGGGGCGAGGGACAATGAGCAGTTCTTC. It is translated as CASSPQGARDNEQFF.

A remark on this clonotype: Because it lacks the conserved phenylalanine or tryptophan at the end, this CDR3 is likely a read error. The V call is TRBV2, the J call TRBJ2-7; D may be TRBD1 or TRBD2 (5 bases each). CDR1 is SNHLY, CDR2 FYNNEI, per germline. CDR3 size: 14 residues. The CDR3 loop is CASSERGRSYEQYL. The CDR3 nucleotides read TGCGCCAGCAGTGAGAGGGGACGATCCTACGAGCAGTACCTC.

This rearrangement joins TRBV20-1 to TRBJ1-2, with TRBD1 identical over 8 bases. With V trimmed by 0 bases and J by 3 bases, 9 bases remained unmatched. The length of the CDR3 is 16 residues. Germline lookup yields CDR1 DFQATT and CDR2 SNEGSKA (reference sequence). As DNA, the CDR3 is TGCAGTGCTAGAGACGAAGAACCGGGACAGGACTATGGCTACACCTTC. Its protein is CSARDEEPGQDYGYTF.

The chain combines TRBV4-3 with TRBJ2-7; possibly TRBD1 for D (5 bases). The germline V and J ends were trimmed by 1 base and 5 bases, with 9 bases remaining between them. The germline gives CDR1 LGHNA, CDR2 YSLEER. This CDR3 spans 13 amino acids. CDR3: CASSQVWGHEQYF. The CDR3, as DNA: TGCGCCAGCAGCCAAGTTTGGGGCCACGAGCAGTACTTC.

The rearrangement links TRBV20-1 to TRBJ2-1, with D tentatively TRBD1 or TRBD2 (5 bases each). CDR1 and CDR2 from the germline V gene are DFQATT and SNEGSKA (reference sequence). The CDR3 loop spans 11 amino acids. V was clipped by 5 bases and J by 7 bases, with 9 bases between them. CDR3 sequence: CSAEGRNEQFF. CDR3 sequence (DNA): TGCAGTGCTGAGGGGCGAAATGAGCAGTTCTTC.

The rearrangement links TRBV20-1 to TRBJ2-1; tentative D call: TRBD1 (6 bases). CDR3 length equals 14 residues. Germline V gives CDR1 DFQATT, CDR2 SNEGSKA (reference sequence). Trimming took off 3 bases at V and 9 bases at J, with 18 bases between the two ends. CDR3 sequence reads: CSASASGDYVEQFF. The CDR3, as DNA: TGCAGTGCTAGTGCGTCAGGGGATTATGTTGAGCAGTTCTTC.